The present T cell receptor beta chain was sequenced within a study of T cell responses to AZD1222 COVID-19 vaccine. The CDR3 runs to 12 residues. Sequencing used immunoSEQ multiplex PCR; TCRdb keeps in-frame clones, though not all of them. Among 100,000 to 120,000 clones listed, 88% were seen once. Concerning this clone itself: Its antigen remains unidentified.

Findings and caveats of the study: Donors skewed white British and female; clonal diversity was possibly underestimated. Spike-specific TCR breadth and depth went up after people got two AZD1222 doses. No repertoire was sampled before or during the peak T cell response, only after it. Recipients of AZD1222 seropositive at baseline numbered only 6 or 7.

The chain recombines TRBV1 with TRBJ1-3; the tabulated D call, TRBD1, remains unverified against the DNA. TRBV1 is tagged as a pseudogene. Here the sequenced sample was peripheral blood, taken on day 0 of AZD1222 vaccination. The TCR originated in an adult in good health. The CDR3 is CTSVPRGDTIYF. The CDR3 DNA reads TGCACCAGCGTTCCCAGGGGAGACACCATATATTTT.